This T cell receptor beta chain derives from a study of cytomegalovirus exposure and HLA in healthy donors. Though nominally healthy at sampling, donors likely had unrecorded immune exposures. This PCR relied on a set of 60 Vbeta primers and 13 Jbeta primers. TCRdb's table, derived via immunoSEQ multiplex PCR, lists solely in-frame clones and lacks some. The sample contains about 140,000 clones, 80% of which appear only once. The CDR3 is 14 residues long. V dropped 8 bases and J dropped 10; count of bases not matched to a gene: 9. In germline, CDR1 is MDHEN, CDR2 SYDVKM. This clonotype was sampled from a man aged 35-49 years in good health and CMV-seronegative. The sequencing sample was made of PBMCs. J is TRBJ1-6 and V is TRBV28; TRBD1 matches at 9 bases. The CDR3 region is CASDAQQGASPLHF. The CDR3 DNA follows: TGTGCCAGCGATGCACAACAGGGGGCATCACCCCTCCACTTT. Supplemented by reference TRBV28 and TRBJ1-6, the full variable domain reads DVKVTQSSRYLVKRTGEKVFLECVQDMDHENMFWYRQDPGLGLRLIYFSYDVKMKEKGDIPEGYSVSREKKERFSLILESASTNQTSMYLCASDAQQGASPLHFGNGTRLTVT.